The present T cell receptor beta chain was sequenced within a study of T cell repertoires in cytomegalovirus infection. Whole-study findings and limits: HLA-C-restricted CMV-specific TCR beta clonotypes prevailed in the ex vivo response.

One entry per CDR3 protein results from TCRdb running MiXCR on the reads. The sample includes hundreds of thousands of distinct CDR3 sequences, more than 20% of them seen just once. The length of the CDR3 is 15 residues. The ends were cut back, 6 bases at V and 0 bases at J, with 9 bases in the middle. Germline V gene lookup returns CDR1 SNHLY and CDR2 FYNNEI. To note about this clonotype: As yet, its antigen is unknown. A single base separates this from a much larger clone, so it may be a read error.

The sequence derives from a human donor in good health (CMV status not recorded). Some clones in this sample may be carry-over from other donors' samples. The sequenced sample consisted of CD8+ T cells from PBMCs. V and J are TRBV2 and TRBJ1-6; D not certain. This CDR3 is CASSSKSSYNSPLHF. In DNA, the CDR3 is TGTGCCAGCAGCTCAAAGAGCTCCTATAATTCACCCCTCCACTTT.